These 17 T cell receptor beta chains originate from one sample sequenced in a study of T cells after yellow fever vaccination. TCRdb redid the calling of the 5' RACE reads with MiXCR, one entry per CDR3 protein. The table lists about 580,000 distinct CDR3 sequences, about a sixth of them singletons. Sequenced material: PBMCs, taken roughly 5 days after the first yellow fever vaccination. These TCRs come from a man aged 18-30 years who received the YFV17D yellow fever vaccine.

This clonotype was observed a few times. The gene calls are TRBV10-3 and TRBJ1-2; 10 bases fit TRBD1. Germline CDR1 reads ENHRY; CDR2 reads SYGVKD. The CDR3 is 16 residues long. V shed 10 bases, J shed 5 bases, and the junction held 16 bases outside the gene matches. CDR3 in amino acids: CASATGTGAPTYGYTF. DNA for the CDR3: TGTGCCAGTGCAACCGGGACAGGGGCCCCTACTTATGGCTACACCTTC.

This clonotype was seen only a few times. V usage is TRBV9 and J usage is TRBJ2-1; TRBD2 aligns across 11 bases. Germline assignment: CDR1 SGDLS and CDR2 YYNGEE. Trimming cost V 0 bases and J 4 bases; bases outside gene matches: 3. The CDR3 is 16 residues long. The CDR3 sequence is CASSVVAGGLYNEQFF. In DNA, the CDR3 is TGTGCCAGCAGCGTAGTAGCGGGGGGGCTGTACAATGAGCAGTTCTTC.

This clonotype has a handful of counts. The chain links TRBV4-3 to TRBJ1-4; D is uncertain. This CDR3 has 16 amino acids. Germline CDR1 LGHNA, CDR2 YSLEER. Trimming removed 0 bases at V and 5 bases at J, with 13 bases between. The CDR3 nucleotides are TGCGCCAGCAGCCAAGAGTCGCCAGCCTTAAATGAAAAACTGTTTTTT. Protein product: CASSQESPALNEKLFF.

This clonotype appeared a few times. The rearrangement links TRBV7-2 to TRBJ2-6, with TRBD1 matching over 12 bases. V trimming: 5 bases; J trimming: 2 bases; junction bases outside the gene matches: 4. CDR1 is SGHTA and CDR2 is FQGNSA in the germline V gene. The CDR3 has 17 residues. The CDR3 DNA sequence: TGTGCCAGCAGCCCGCGGGACAGGGGGCCTGGGGCCAACGTCCTGACTTTC. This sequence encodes CASSPRDRGPGANVLTF.

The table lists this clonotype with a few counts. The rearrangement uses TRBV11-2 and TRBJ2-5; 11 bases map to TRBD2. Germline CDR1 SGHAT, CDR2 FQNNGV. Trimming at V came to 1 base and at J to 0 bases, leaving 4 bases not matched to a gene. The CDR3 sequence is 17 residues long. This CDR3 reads CASSLVRLAGYQETQYF. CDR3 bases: TGTGCCAGCAGCTTAGTCCGACTAGCGGGATACCAAGAGACCCAGTACTTC.

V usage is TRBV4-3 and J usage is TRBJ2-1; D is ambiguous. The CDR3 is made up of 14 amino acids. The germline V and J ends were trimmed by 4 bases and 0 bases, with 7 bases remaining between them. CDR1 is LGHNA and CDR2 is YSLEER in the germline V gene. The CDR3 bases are TGCGCCAGCAGCCCCGGCCTCTCCTACAATGAGCAGTTCTTC. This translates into CASSPGLSYNEQFF.

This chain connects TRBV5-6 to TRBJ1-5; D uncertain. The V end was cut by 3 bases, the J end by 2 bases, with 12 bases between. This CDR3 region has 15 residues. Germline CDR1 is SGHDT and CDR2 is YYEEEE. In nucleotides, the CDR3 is TGTGCCAGCAGCTCTCAAAAAACCGGCAATCAGCCCCAGCATTTT. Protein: CASSSQKTGNQPQHF.

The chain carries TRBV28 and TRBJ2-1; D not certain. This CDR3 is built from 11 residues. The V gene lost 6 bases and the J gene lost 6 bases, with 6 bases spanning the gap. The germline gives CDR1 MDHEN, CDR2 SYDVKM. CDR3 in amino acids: CASSIPNEQFF. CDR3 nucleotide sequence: TGTGCCAGCAGCATCCCCAATGAGCAGTTCTTC.

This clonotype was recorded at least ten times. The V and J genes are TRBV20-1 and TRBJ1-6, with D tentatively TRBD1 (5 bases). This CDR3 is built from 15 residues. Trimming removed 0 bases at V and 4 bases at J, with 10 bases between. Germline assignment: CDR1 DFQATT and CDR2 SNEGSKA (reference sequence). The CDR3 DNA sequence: TGCAGTGCTAGAGATCCAGGGTCTTATAATTCACCCCTCCACTTT. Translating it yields CSARDPGSYNSPLHF.

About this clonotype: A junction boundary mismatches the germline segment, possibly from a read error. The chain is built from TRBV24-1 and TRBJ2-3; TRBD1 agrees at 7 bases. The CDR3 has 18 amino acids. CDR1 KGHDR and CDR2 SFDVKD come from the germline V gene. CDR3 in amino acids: CGTSDLGHRGRSTDTQYF. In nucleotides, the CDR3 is TGTGGCACCAGTGATTTGGGACACAGGGGTCGAAGCACAGATACGCAGTATTTT.

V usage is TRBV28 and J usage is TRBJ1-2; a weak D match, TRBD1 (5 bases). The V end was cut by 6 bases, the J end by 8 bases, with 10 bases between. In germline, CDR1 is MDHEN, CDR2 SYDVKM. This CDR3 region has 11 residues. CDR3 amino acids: CASSPRGGYTF. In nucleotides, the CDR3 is TGTGCCAGCAGCCCCCGGGGGGGCTACACCTTC.

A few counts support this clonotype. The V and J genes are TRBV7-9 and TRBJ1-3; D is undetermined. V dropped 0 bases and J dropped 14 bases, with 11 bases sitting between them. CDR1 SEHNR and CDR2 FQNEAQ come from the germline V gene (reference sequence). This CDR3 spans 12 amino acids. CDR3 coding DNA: TGTGCCAGCAGCTTAGCCGGGTCCGGAGTATATTTT. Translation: CASSLAGSGVYF.

Here the CDR3 reads CASSPYSAYEQYF. CDR3 in DNA: TGTGCCAGCAGCCCCTACAGCGCCTACGAGCAGTACTTC. V usage is TRBV7-2 and J usage is TRBJ2-7; unclear D gene. V lost 5 bases and J 2 bases, leaving 10 bases between the germline ends. The germline V gene encodes CDR1 SGHTA and CDR2 FQGNSA. The length of the CDR3 is 13 residues.

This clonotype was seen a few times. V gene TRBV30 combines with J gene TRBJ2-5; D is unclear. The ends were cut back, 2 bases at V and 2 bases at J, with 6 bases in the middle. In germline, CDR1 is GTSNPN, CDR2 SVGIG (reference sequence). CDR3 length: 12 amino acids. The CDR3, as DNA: TGTGCCTGGAGTATAGGGCAAGAGACCCAGTACTTC. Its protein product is CAWSIGQETQYF.

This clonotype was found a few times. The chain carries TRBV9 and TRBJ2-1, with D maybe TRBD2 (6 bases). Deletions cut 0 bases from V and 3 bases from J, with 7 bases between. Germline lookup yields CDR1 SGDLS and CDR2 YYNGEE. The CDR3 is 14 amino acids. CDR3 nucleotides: TGTGCCAGCAGCGTAGCGGACTACTACAATGAGCAGTTCTTC. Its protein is CASSVADYYNEQFF.

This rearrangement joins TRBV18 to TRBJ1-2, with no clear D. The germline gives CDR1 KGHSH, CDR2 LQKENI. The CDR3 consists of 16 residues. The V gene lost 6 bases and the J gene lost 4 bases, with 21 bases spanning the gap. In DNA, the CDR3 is TGTGCCAGCTCCCCAGGAACAAACGCAGCCTTCTATGGCTACACCTTC. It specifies CASSPGTNAAFYGYTF.

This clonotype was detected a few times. CDR3 sequence: CASSGDGVSGNTIYF. The CDR3 DNA reads TGTGCCAGCAGTGGTGACGGGGTGTCTGGAAACACCATATATTTT. This chain joins TRBV2 and TRBJ1-3; D remains unclear. The germline gives CDR1 SNHLY, CDR2 FYNNEI. The CDR3 is 15 residues long. V shed 4 bases and J shed 1 base, with 11 bases lying between them. The full variable domain, its missing parts supplied by reference TRBV2 and TRBJ1-3, is EPEVTQTPSHQVTQMGQEVILRCVPISNHLYFYWYRQILGQKVEFLVSFYNNEISEKSEIFDDQFSVERPDGSNFTLKIRSTKLEDSAMYFCASSGDGVSGNTIYFGEGSWLTVV.